Listed here are 29 T cell receptor beta chains from one sample, sequenced in a study of blood T cells in healthy people across ages. Then a second PCR, running about 6 to 12 cycles, was carried out with a sample-barcoded 5' primer and a J-beta primer mix. TCRdb re-derived calls from the 5' RACE reads in MiXCR, one entry per CDR3 protein. This sample has 850,000 to 1,000,000 distinct CDR3 sequences, with about 53% found just once. The sample taken for sequencing was blood. The receptors were sampled from a woman aged 55-75 years in good health.

V gene TRBV11-2 combines with J gene TRBJ2-1; a possible D gene is TRBD1 (5 bases). The ends were cut back, 1 base at V and 6 bases at J, with 16 bases in the middle. This CDR3 is 16 amino acids long. Germline CDR1 is SGHAT and CDR2 is FQNNGV. The DNA of the CDR3 is TGTGCCAGCAGCTTAGGCGGCAGGGCTTTCTTCAATGAGCAGTTCTTC. The encoded protein is CASSLGGRAFFNEQFF. Filled out from reference TRBV11-2 and TRBJ2-1, the complete variable domain reads EAGVAQSPRYKIIEKRQSVAFWCNPISGHATLYWYQQILGQGPKLLIQFQNNGVVDDSQLPKDRFSAERLKGVDSTLKIQPAKLEDSAVYLCASSLGGRAFFNEQFFGPGTRLTVL.

The chain links TRBV12-3 or TRBV12-4 to TRBJ1-2; 7 nucleotides line up with TRBD1. The length of the CDR3 is 14 residues. Germline trimming cut 6 bases from V and 6 bases from J; bases unmatched to any gene: 10. The CDR3 DNA sequence: TGTGCCAGCAGCAGACTCAGGGGGGACCATGGCTACACCTTC. The encoded protein is CASSRLRGDHGYTF.

This clonotype occurred a few times. The CDR3: CASKPRTSGRVEETQYF. Written as DNA, the CDR3 is TGTGCCAGCAAACCCCGGACTAGCGGGAGGGTTGAGGAGACCCAGTACTTC. The V call is TRBV6-2 or TRBV6-3, the J call TRBJ2-5; 15 bases map to TRBD2. Germline V gives CDR1 MNHEY, CDR2 SVGEGT. CDR3 size: 17 residues. V shed 7 bases and J 5 bases; nucleotides not matched to a gene: 11.

This clonotype has only a few counts. The chain uses TRBV12-3 or TRBV12-4 and TRBJ2-4; D is ambiguous. V was pared by 5 bases and J by 6 bases, with 8 bases between. CDR3 length equals 12 residues. The CDR3 coding sequence is TGTGCCAGCAGTCCCTCGGGAAACATTCAGTACTTC. This gives the protein CASSPSGNIQYF.

The chain employs TRBV3-1 and TRBJ2-3, with 14 bases lining up with TRBD2. Trimming removed 11 bases from V and 8 bases from J; junction bases left unmatched: 9. This CDR3 has 14 residues. The germline gives CDR1 LGHDT, CDR2 YNNKEL (reference sequence). This CDR3 is CAAEGLAGDSTQYF. The CDR3 region has the DNA TGTGCCGCTGAGGGACTAGCGGGAGACAGTACGCAGTATTTT.

This clonotype was counted a few times. The CDR3 sequence is CASRTGTGTYNEQFF. The CDR3 coding sequence is TGTGCCAGCAGAACCGGGACAGGGACCTACAATGAGCAGTTCTTC. The chain recombines TRBV27 with TRBJ2-1; 9 bases are shared with TRBD1. CDR1 is MNHEY, CDR2 SMNVEV, per germline (reference sequence). The CDR3 runs to 15 residues. After removal of 6 bases from V and 2 bases from J, the junction contained 5 bases not matched to a gene.

This clonotype has more than one count but fewer than ten. The CDR3 is CASSLAPVSGRWGETQYF. The CDR3, as DNA: TGTGCCAGCAGTTTGGCCCCCGTGAGCGGGAGATGGGGAGAGACCCAGTACTTC. J is TRBJ2-5 and V is TRBV27, with 8 bases that match TRBD2. Trimming removed 3 bases from V and 4 bases from J; junction bases left unmatched: 16. Germline CDR1 is MNHEY and CDR2 is SMNVEV (reference sequence). The CDR3 loop spans 18 amino acids.

This clonotype was detected a few times. The rearrangement uses TRBV25-1 and TRBJ1-1, with a possible D match to TRBD1 (5 bases). The CDR3 length is 14 residues. In germline, CDR1 is MGHDK, CDR2 SYGVNS. Trimming removed 3 bases at V and 4 bases at J, with 12 bases between. DNA for the CDR3: TGTGCCAGCAGTGACTGGGGGGACGGCACTGAAGCTTTCTTT. This sequence encodes CASSDWGDGTEAFF.

The chain has TRBV20-1 and TRBJ2-5, with 12 bases lining up with TRBD2. Per germline, CDR1 DFQATT and CDR2 SNEGSKA (reference sequence). V gave up 3 bases and J gave up 5 bases; unmatched junction bases: 10. This CDR3 contains 16 residues. The CDR3 is CSASPARLAGEETQYF. In DNA, the CDR3 is TGCAGTGCTAGCCCCGCCCGACTAGCGGGAGAGGAGACCCAGTACTTC.

This clonotype has just a few counts. CDR3 residues: CASSEGTNTEAFF. CDR3 nucleotide sequence: TGTGCCAGCAGTGAGGGGACGAACACTGAAGCTTTCTTT. This sequence joins TRBV6-4 and TRBJ1-1, with D possibly TRBD1 on 5 matching bases. CDR3 length: 13 residues. Trimming took 3 bases from V and 1 from J, leaving 6 bases between them. Germline-derived CDR1 and CDR2 are MRHNA and SNTAGT.

The chain combines TRBV7-9 with TRBJ1-5, with D unresolved. This CDR3 is built from 14 residues. V lost 5 bases to trimming and J lost 0 bases, with 8 bases between them. Germline V gene sequence: CDR1 SEHNR, CDR2 FQNEAQ (reference sequence). The CDR3 sequence: CASSLEYSNQPQHF. The CDR3 DNA sequence: TGTGCCAGCAGCCTAGAGTATAGCAATCAGCCCCAGCATTTT.

Only one count was recorded for this clonotype. In this CDR3 the conserved last residue, phenylalanine or tryptophan, is missing, so a read error is likely. The chain has TRBV7-2 and TRBJ2-1, with D tentatively TRBD2 (5 bases). Trimming stripped 2 bases from V and 8 bases from J, with 10 bases between. The CDR3 consists of 13 residues. Looked up from germline, CDR1 is SGHTA and CDR2 is FQGNSA. The CDR3 nucleotides read TGTGCCAGCAGCTTATTAGCGCAGGATGAGCAGTTCTCC. Translation: CASSLLAQDEQFS.

The V gene is TRBV12-3 or TRBV12-4, the J gene TRBJ1-6; 10 nucleotides match TRBD1. The CDR3 contains 13 residues. With 6 bases clipped from V and 9 bases from J, the junction kept 2 bases outside the gene matches. This CDR3 is CASRGTGVSPLHF. CDR3 coding DNA: TGTGCCAGCAGGGGGACAGGGGTTTCACCCCTCCACTTT.

This sequence joins TRBV7-2 and TRBJ2-2; D uncertain. The CDR3 is made up of 16 amino acids. CDR1 and CDR2 (germline): SGHTA, FQGNSA. The V gene lost 5 bases and the J gene lost 0 bases, with 13 bases spanning the gap. CDR3 DNA: TGTGCCAGCAGCATCCTCCCAGCCCCGAACACCGGGGAGCTGTTTTTT. The encoded protein is CASSILPAPNTGELFF.

With regard to this clonotype: It may be a read error: a sequence one base away is much more abundant. The genes are TRBV9 and TRBJ2-5; D remains ambiguous. The CDR3 runs to 14 residues. Germline values: CDR1 SGDLS, CDR2 YYNGEE. The CDR3 bases are TGTGCCGGCAGCGTAGAGTCCGATATCCAGACCCAGTACTTC. The encoded protein is CAGSVESDIQTQYF.

This clonotype turned up a few times. V and J are TRBV20-1 and TRBJ2-7; 10 nucleotides match TRBD2. V shed 5 bases, J shed 3 bases, and the junction held 16 bases outside the gene matches. The length of the CDR3 is 17 residues. CDR1 is DFQATT, CDR2 SNEGSKA, per germline (reference sequence). CDR3: CSALALFSGRSLYEQYF. CDR3 bases: TGCAGTGCTCTTGCCCTTTTTAGCGGGAGGTCCCTCTACGAGCAGTACTTC.

V and J are TRBV6-2 or TRBV6-3 and TRBJ2-6; D possibly matches TRBD1 or TRBD2 (5 bases each). This CDR3 region has 16 residues. V lost 8 bases, J lost 0 bases, and 14 bases lay in between. CDR1 is MNHEY and CDR2 is SVGEGT in the germline V gene. The CDR3 sequence is CASRDPGYSGANVLTF. DNA of the CDR3: TGTGCCAGCCGGGACCCAGGTTACTCTGGGGCCAACGTCCTGACTTTC.

The rearrangement uses TRBV5-1 and TRBJ2-7; TRBD1 matches 8 bases. After removal of 4 bases from V and 3 bases from J, the junction contained 9 bases not matched to a gene. The V gene's germline CDR1 is SGHRS and CDR2 YFSETQ. CDR3 length: 15 residues. For the CDR3, the DNA is TGCGCCAGCAGCGCTCGGACAGGGAATGGCTACGAGCAGTACTTC. Amino acid sequence: CASSARTGNGYEQYF. Full variable domain (remainder filled in from reference TRBV5-1 and TRBJ2-7): KAGVTQTPRYLIKTRGQQVTLSCSPISGHRSVSWYQQTPGQGLQFLFEYFSETQRNKGNFPGRFSGRQFSNSRSEMNVSTLELGDSALYLCASSARTGNGYEQYFGPGTRLTVT.

The chain has TRBV2 and TRBJ2-3; 8 bases are a match to TRBD2. Germline-derived CDR1 and CDR2 are SNHLY and FYNNEI. The junction had 8 bases not matched to a gene; V was cut back by 2 bases and J by 7 bases. The CDR3 loop spans 15 amino acids. The CDR3 DNA reads TGTGCCAGCAGTGAATGGCGGGAGGTTGGGAATACGCAGTATTTT. Amino acid sequence: CASSEWREVGNTQYF.

This clonotype has ten or more counts. V is TRBV5-1 and J is TRBJ2-4; the D is unclear. This CDR3 comprises 15 residues. V lost 0 bases, J lost 0 bases, and 7 bases lay in between. CDR1 is SGHRS and CDR2 is YFSETQ in the germline V gene. The DNA for the CDR3 is TGCGCCAGCAGCTTGGGGCCACAAGCCAAAAACATTCAGTACTTC. This gives the protein CASSLGPQAKNIQYF.

This chain joins TRBV5-1 and TRBJ2-1, with 14 bases matching TRBD2. CDR3 length: 17 residues. In germline, CDR1 is SGHRS, CDR2 YFSETQ. V shed 0 bases and J 2 bases; nucleotides not matched to a gene: 1. The CDR3 is CASSLGLAGGPYNEQFF. DNA for the CDR3: TGCGCCAGCAGCTTGGGACTAGCGGGAGGGCCCTACAATGAGCAGTTCTTC.

This chain joins TRBV12-3 or TRBV12-4 and TRBJ2-3; unclear D gene. The CDR3 length is 14 residues. Between the trimmed V and J ends, which lost 4 bases and 0 bases, there was a span of 8 bases. The chain's CDR3 is CASSSVGSTDTQYF. CDR3 bases: TGTGCCAGCAGTTCCGTAGGGAGCACAGATACGCAGTATTTT.

The V and J genes are TRBV11-2 and TRBJ2-3, with TRBD2 as a possible D gene (6 bases). V was trimmed by 5 bases and J by 1 base, leaving 19 bases between them. The CDR3 loop spans 17 amino acids. Germline V gene sequence: CDR1 SGHAT, CDR2 FQNNGV. CDR3 loop: CASSRRTTRSRTDTQYF. For the CDR3, the DNA is TGTGCCAGCAGCCGGCGAACGACTAGATCCCGCACAGATACGCAGTATTTT.

This clonotype was counted between two and nine times. The chain carries TRBV4-3 and TRBJ2-1, with 8 bases aligning to TRBD1. In germline, CDR1 is LGHNA, CDR2 YSLEER. Trimming at V came to 1 base and at J to 5 bases, leaving 10 bases not matched to a gene. The CDR3 covers 17 residues. The CDR3 nucleotides read TGCGCCAGCAGCCAAGGGATCCAGGGGGCCCCTGACAATGAGCAGTTCTTC. Protein: CASSQGIQGAPDNEQFF.

This chain connects TRBV11-3 to TRBJ2-4; TRBD1 matches at 7 bases. The J call may be wrong; the DNA end is better matched by TRBJ2-7. The CDR3 is 13 amino acids. Per the germline V gene, CDR1 is SGHNT and CDR2 is YENEEA. CDR3 amino acids: CASSSRQGFEQYF. The CDR3, as DNA: TGTGCCAGCAGCTCCCGACAGGGCTTCGAGCAGTACTTC.

This clonotype was detected many times. V is TRBV7-9 and J is TRBJ2-5; D may be TRBD1 (6 bases). This CDR3 comprises 13 residues. The germline V and J ends were trimmed by 4 bases and 5 bases, with 11 bases remaining between them. The germline gives CDR1 SEHNR, CDR2 FQNEAQ (reference sequence). CDR3 in DNA: TGTGCCAGCAGCTCTACAGGGCGGGAGACCCAGTACTTC. Its protein is CASSSTGRETQYF.

Only a few counts were recorded for this clonotype. V usage is TRBV27 and J usage is TRBJ1-2; D uncertain. The V end lost 5 bases, the J end lost 4 bases, and 17 bases lay between the germline ends. Germline lookup yields CDR1 MNHEY and CDR2 SMNVEV (reference sequence). The CDR3 is made up of 15 amino acids. The CDR3 is CASSPNVVEGYGYTF. The CDR3 region has the DNA TGTGCCAGCAGTCCCAATGTGGTGGAGGGCTATGGCTACACCTTC.

Comments on this clonotype: A read error may be the cause here, since a much bigger clone is one base away. The rearrangement uses TRBV29-1 and TRBJ2-6, with TRBD1 as a possible D gene (6 bases). Germline CDR1 reads SQVTM; CDR2 reads ANQGSEA. The CDR3 has 16 amino acids. Trimming shortened V by 5 bases and J by 2 bases, and 16 bases separated the two germline ends. The CDR3 DNA reads TGCAGCGTTTTGGGCAGGGGAGACACTGGGGCCAACGTCCTGACTTTC. It specifies CSVLGRGDTGANVLTF.

The chain is built from TRBV25-1 and TRBJ2-1; D is unresolved. CDR1 and CDR2 (germline): MGHDK, SYGVNS. Trimming left V 0 bases short and J 1 base short, with 10 bases between. There are 16 residues in the CDR3. The CDR3 DNA follows: TGTGCCAGCAGTGAATATGGGATGGGGTCCTACAATGAGCAGTTCTTC. Its protein is CASSEYGMGSYNEQFF.